The 8 T cell receptor beta chains in this list originate from one sample, sequenced in a study of OX40 agonist ivuxolimab in advanced cancers. Only in-frame clones appear in the TCRdb table, and some are missing; sequencing was by immunoSEQ multiplex PCR. The sample yields 20,000 to 25,000 clones, around 80% seen once. The sequences come from CD4+ or CD8+ T cells sorted from blood, collected in a trial of the OX40 agonist ivuxolimab. The origin of the receptors is an adult with an advanced solid tumor such as melanoma, head and neck, liver or kidney cancer.

This rearrangement joins TRBV27 to TRBJ1-2; D is undetermined. Germline V lookup: CDR1 MNHEY, CDR2 SMNVEV (reference sequence). V was cut by 2 bases and J by 2 bases, with 0 bases left in between. The CDR3 consists of 11 residues. The CDR3: CASSLNYGYTF. DNA for the CDR3: TGTGCCAGCAGTTTAAACTATGGCTACACCTTC.

V gene TRBV27 combines with J gene TRBJ2-5; 11 bases match TRBD1. V lost 5 bases to trimming and J lost 6 bases; unmatched junction nucleotides: 8. Germline CDR1 MNHEY, CDR2 SMNVEV (reference sequence). The CDR3 loop spans 15 amino acids. CDR3 amino acids: CASSPGTGGWQTQYF. CDR3 DNA sequence: TGTGCCAGCAGTCCCGGGACAGGGGGTTGGCAGACCCAGTACTTC.

The chain carries TRBV9 and TRBJ1-4, with D possibly matching TRBD1 (5 bases). With 4 bases removed from V and 7 bases from J, the gap between germline ends came to 20 bases. From germline, CDR1 is SGDLS and CDR2 YYNGEE. The CDR3 extends over 16 amino acids. In DNA form, the CDR3 reads TGTGCCAGCAGCTCATCCCGGGACTCCGGGGGTGAAAAACTGTTTTTT. Translating gives CASSSSRDSGGEKLFF.

This rearrangement joins TRBV7-2 to TRBJ1-1; possibly TRBD1 for D (5 bases). The CDR3 consists of 15 residues. Trimming left V 4 bases short and J 10 bases short, with 22 bases between. Germline V gives CDR1 SGHTA, CDR2 FQGNSA. The CDR3: CASSSTEGSPKGAFF. In nucleotides, the CDR3 is TGTGCCAGCAGCTCCACAGAGGGGTCCCCAAAAGGAGCTTTCTTT.

This clone was seen just once. This chain uses TRBV27 with TRBJ1-2, with D possibly being TRBD1 (6 bases). The germline V and J ends were trimmed by 7 bases and 6 bases, with 15 bases remaining between them. CDR1 is MNHEY, CDR2 SMNVEV, per germline (reference sequence). The CDR3 covers 13 residues. The DNA of the CDR3 is TGTGCCAGCACCCCCGGGGGCTCTCATGGCTACACCTTC. This sequence encodes CASTPGGSHGYTF.

The gene calls are TRBV7-9 and TRBJ1-5; D possibly corresponds to TRBD1 (5 bases). The germline V gene encodes CDR1 SEHNR and CDR2 FQNEAQ (reference sequence). The CDR3 spans 15 residues. With 5 bases removed from V and 4 bases from J, the gap between germline ends came to 15 bases. The CDR3 is CASSPGPLENQPQHF. The CDR3 DNA is TGTGCCAGCAGCCCGGGACCGCTGGAGAATCAGCCCCAGCATTTT.

The J gene is TRBJ2-5, the V gene TRBV11-2; D possibly uses TRBD1 or TRBD2 (5 bases each). V lost 1 base, J lost 4 bases, and 16 bases lay in between. The CDR3 length is 16 residues. The V gene's germline CDR1 is SGHAT and CDR2 FQNNGV. The DNA for the CDR3 is TGTGCCAGCAGCTTAGTCGGGGCTAGCTTCGGAGAGACCCAGTACTTC. It is translated as CASSLVGASFGETQYF.

The rearrangement joins TRBV6-5 to TRBJ1-1; 10 bases are shared with TRBD1. The junction had 4 bases not matched to a gene; V was cut back by 1 base and J by 5 bases. The germline CDR1 and CDR2 sequences are MNHEY and SVGAGI. The CDR3 is 15 residues long. Here the CDR3 DNA reads TGTGCCAGCAGTTACTTCCGGACAGGGGGAACTGAAGCTTTCTTT. Translation: CASSYFRTGGTEAFF.